This T cell receptor (beta chain) was captured by sequencing in a study of blood T cell repertoires in COVID-19. Overall study: Sites in the United States, Italy and Spain provided acute and convalescent COVID-19 samples. T cells, B-cell-depleted T cells, or PBMCs supplied cDNA or gDNA.

The CDR3 runs to 14 residues. Germline CDR1 is SGHKS and CDR2 is YYEKEE (reference sequence). Trimming pared 6 bases from V and 0 bases from J, leaving 10 bases between. Original analysis: Researchers report that nucleated cell counts were estimated from reference gene primer amplification. Assay used: immunoSEQ multiplex PCR; TCRdb lists only in-frame clones, some missing. V and J calls and clone size are those listed in that table; D and trimming were worked out from the DNA. The profile shows about 170,000 clones, roughly four fifths of them singletons. The sequencing input was peripheral blood. The receptor's source is a man in his 70s with active or convalescent COVID-19. This chain uses TRBV5-5 with TRBJ2-1; perhaps TRBD1 as D (5 bases). Written as DNA, the CDR3 is TGTGCCAGCAACAGACAGAGCTCCTACAATGAGCAGTTCTTC. The encoded protein is CASNRQSSYNEQFF.